This TCR beta chain came from a study of T cell responses to AZD1222 COVID-19 vaccine. Points from the study as a whole: Repertoire samples came only from after the peak T cell response. The donor group comprised mostly white British people and more females; the analysis possibly underestimated clonal diversity. Reports say nearly half of spike-specific TCRs go after unmutated variant regions.

As concerns this clone: Its antigen is not known.

Clones were sequenced by immunoSEQ multiplex PCR, and TCRdb holds only the in-frame ones, with some missing. The table includes 99,000 or so clones, roughly 89% detected once. Trimming at V came to 5 bases and at J to 5 bases, leaving 6 bases not matched to a gene. CDR3 length equals 15 residues. Germline V gene lookup returns CDR1 KGHDR and CDR2 SFDVKD. Second-dose intervals of approximately 4 or approximately 12 weeks were pooled. Material: peripheral blood, obtained 28 days after the second AZD1222 dose. The clonotype was recovered from an adult who received the AZD1222 COVID-19 vaccine. The chain recombines TRBV24-1 with TRBJ2-1; 9 bases line up with TRBD2. The CDR3 DNA is TGTGCCACCAGTGGTAGCCTAGCGGGGCACAATGAGCAGTTCTTC. Amino acid sequence: CATSGSLAGHNEQFF.